This T cell receptor beta chain is drawn from a study of blood T cell repertoires in COVID-19. The protocol was immunoSEQ multiplex PCR, while the TCRdb copy is restricted to in-frame clones and leaves out a portion. This sample yields roughly 78,000 clones, of which about 89% are seen a single time; 1.5% to 2.5% belongs to the top ten. The V gene's germline CDR1 is KGHSH and CDR2 LQKENI. This CDR3 has 13 amino acids. Trimming shortened V by 2 bases and J by 8 bases, and 9 bases separated the two germline ends. This TCR came from a woman aged 60 to 75 with acute or convalescent COVID-19. Sequenced material: peripheral blood. V and J are TRBV18 and TRBJ1-4; no reliable D call. The CDR3 DNA reads TGTGCCAGCTCACCAGAACACGGGGAAAAACTGTTTTTT. Its protein product is CASSPEHGEKLFF.